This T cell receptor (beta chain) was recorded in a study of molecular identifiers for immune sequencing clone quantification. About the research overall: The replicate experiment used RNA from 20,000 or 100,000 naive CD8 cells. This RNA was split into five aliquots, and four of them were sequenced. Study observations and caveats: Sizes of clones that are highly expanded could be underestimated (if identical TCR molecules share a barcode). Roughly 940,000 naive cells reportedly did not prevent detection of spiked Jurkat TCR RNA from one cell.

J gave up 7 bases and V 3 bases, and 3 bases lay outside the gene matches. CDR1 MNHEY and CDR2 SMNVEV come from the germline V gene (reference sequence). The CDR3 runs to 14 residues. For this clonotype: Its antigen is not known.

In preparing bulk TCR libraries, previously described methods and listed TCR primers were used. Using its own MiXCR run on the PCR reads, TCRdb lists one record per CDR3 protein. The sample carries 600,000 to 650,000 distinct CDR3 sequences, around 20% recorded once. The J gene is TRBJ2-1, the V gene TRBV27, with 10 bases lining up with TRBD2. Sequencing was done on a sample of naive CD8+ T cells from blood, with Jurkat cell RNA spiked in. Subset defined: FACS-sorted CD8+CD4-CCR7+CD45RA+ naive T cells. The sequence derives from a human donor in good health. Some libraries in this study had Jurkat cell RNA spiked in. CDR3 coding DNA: TGTGCCAGCAGTTTTCCGGGACTAGCGAATGAGCAGTTCTTC. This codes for CASSFPGLANEQFF.